Shown below are 8 T cell receptor beta chains from a single sample sequenced in a study of T-cell memory formation after mild COVID-19. TCRdb passed the 5' RACE reads through MiXCR, listing each CDR3 protein once. Among more than 350,000 distinct CDR3 sequences listed, 15% to 20% were seen once. Sequenced input: PBMCs or a T cell subset sorted from them (not recorded which). These receptors came from a man aged 18 to 29 who had mild COVID-19 (a few samples of this study predate the infection). Cell type and time point are not known.

A few counts support this clonotype. The chain has TRBV10-3 and TRBJ2-1, with D perhaps matching TRBD1 (6 bases). There are 15 residues in the CDR3. Germline V CDR1 and CDR2: ENHRY, SYGVKD. V lost 5 bases and J 1 base, leaving 12 bases between the germline ends. CDR3 DNA sequence: TGTGCCATCAGTAGTGGGCAGGGGTCCTACAATGAGCAGTTCTTC. It specifies CAISSGQGSYNEQFF.

The chain recombines TRBV9 with TRBJ1-1; D not certain. CDR3 size: 14 residues. V shed 0 bases and J shed 2 bases, with 8 bases lying between them. Germline CDR1 and CDR2: SGDLS and YYNGEE. This chain's CDR3 is CASSVGVVNTEAFF. CDR3 in DNA: TGTGCCAGCAGCGTAGGGGTAGTAAACACTGAAGCTTTCTTT. Supplemented by reference TRBV9 and TRBJ1-1, the full variable domain reads DSGVTQTPKHLITATGQRVTLRCSPRSGDLSVYWYQQSLDQGLQFLIQYYNGEERAKGNILERFSAQQFPDLHSELNLSSLELGDSALYFCASSVGVVNTEAFFGQGTRLTVV.

This clonotype was recorded a few times. V gene TRBV5-1 combines with J gene TRBJ2-1; 8 bases match TRBD2. The V segment lost 0 bases and the J segment 9 bases; nucleotides outside the gene matches: 8. The CDR3 is 15 residues long. Germline CDR1 is SGHRS and CDR2 is YFSETQ. Written as DNA, the CDR3 is TGCGCCAGCAGCTTGGTTGTGGGACTAGGCGGTGAGCAGTTCTTC. It codes for CASSLVVGLGGEQFF.

This CDR3 is CASSPDTGHQYF. The CDR3 DNA reads as TGTGCCAGCAGCCCCGACACGGGCCACCAGTACTTC. The chain links TRBV11-3 to TRBJ2-5, with D uncertain. V gave up 5 bases and J gave up 10 bases, with 14 bases separating them. This CDR3 has 12 residues. In germline, CDR1 is SGHNT, CDR2 YENEEA.

This clonotype appeared a few times. The gene calls are TRBV7-2 and TRBJ2-3; either TRBD1 or TRBD2 may supply D (6 bases each). Germline lookup yields CDR1 SGHTA and CDR2 FQGNSA. This CDR3 is 15 amino acids long. Trimming left V 3 bases short and J 5 bases short, with 15 bases between. CDR3 nucleotides: TGTGCCAGCAGCTTGCGGGACATAAGGAGAGATACGCAGTATTTT. This codes for CASSLRDIRRDTQYF.

This clonotype was counted between two and nine times. The genes are TRBV7-3 and TRBJ1-1; possibly TRBD1 for D (6 bases). Looked up from germline, CDR1 is SGHTA and CDR2 is FQGTGA. V lost 3 bases and J 1 base, leaving 9 bases between the germline ends. The CDR3 spans 14 residues. DNA of the CDR3: TGTGCCAGCAGCTTCGGACAGTCGAACACTGAAGCTTTCTTT. It codes for CASSFGQSNTEAFF.

The rearrangement joins TRBV6-1 to TRBJ2-5; maybe TRBD1 (5 bases). This CDR3 is built from 14 residues. V was cut by 5 bases and J by 1 base, with 11 bases left in between. Germline CDR1 and CDR2: MNHNS and SASEGT. CDR3 sequence reads: CASSQPGAQETQYF. CDR3 in DNA: TGTGCCAGCAGTCAGCCTGGGGCCCAAGAGACCCAGTACTTC.

The chain employs TRBV4-3 and TRBJ2-2; 7 bases match TRBD2. Trimming at V came to 4 bases and at J to 0 bases, leaving 11 bases not matched to a gene. This CDR3 is built from 18 residues. The germline CDR1 and CDR2 sequences are LGHNA and YSLEER. The CDR3 nucleotides read TGCGCCAGCAGCCCGTTCCCAGCGGGGAGCACGAACACCGGGGAGCTGTTTTTT. This gives the protein CASSPFPAGSTNTGELFF.